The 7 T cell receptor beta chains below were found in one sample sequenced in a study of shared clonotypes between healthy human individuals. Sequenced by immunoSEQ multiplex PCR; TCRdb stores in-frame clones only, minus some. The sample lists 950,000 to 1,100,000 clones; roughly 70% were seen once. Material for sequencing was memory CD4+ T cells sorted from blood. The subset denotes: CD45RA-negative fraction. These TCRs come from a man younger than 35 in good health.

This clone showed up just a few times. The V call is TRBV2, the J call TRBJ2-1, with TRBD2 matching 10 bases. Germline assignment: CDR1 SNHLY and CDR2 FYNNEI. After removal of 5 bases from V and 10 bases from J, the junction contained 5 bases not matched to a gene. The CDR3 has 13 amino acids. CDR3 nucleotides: TGTGCCAGCAGTACCGGGACTAGCGAAGAGCAGTTCTTC. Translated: CASSTGTSEEQFF.

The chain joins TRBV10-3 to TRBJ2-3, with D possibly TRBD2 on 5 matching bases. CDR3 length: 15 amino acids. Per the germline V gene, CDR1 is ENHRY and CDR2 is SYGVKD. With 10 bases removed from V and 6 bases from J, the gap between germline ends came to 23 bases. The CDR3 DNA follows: TGTGCCACCGCCGGCGGGCCAACTGAAGGGGATACGCAGTATTTT. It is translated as CATAGGPTEGDTQYF.

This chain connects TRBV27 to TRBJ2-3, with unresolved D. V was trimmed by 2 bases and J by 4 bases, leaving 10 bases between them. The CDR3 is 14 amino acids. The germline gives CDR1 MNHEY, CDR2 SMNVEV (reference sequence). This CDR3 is CASSLGHNSDTQYF. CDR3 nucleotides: TGTGCCAGCAGTTTAGGCCATAACTCAGATACGCAGTATTTT.

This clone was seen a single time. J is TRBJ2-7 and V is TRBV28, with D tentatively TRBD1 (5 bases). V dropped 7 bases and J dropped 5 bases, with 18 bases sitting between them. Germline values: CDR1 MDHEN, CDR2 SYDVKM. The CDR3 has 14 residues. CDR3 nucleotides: TGTGCCAGCACTCTATCATCAGGGTCCCACGAGCAGTACTTC. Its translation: CASTLSSGSHEQYF.

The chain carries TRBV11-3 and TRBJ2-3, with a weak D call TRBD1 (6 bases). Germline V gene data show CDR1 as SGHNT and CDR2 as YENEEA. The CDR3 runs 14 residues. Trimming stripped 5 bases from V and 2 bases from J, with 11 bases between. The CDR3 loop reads CASSPGAPTDTQYF. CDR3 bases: TGTGCCAGCAGCCCAGGGGCTCCCACAGATACGCAGTATTTT.

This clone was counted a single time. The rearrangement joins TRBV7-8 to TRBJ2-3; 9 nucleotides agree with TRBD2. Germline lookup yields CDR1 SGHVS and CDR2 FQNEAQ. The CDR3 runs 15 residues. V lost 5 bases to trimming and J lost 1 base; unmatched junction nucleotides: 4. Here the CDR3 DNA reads TGTGCCAGCAGCGCCAGGACTAGCGGCACAGATACGCAGTATTTT. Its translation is CASSARTSGTDTQYF.

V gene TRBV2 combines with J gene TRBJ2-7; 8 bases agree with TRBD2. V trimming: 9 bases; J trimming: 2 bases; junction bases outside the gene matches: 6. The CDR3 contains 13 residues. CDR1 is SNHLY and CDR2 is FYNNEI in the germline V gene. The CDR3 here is CASSSGSAYEQYF. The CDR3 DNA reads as TGTGCCAGTTCGAGCGGGAGCGCCTACGAGCAGTACTTC. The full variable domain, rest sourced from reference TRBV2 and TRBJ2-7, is EPEVTQTPSHQVTQMGQEVILRCVPISNHLYFYWYRQILGQKVEFLVSFYNNEISEKSEIFDDQFSVERPDGSNFTLKIRSTKLEDSAMYFCASSSGSAYEQYFGPGTRLTVT.